Listed below are T cell receptor beta chains from one sample, sequenced in a study of early T cells in non-severe SARS-CoV-2 infection. MiXCR, run by TCRdb on the 5' RACE reads, gives a single entry per CDR3 protein. The table includes some 62,000 distinct CDR3 sequences, roughly a tenth detected once. The material sequenced was whole blood. These receptors all come from an adult who was a healthcare worker with PCR-confirmed SARS-CoV-2 infection or an uninfected control (not recorded which). Both conserved end residues are part of each CDR3.

TRBJ1-1	TRBV7-2	CASSLARLTGRNTEAFF
TRBJ1-1	TRBV5-1	CASSPSTIYTEAFF
TRBJ1-2	TRBV5-1	CASSLDVTHNYGYTF
TRBJ1-1	TRBV4-1	CASRYRGGGTEAFF
TRBJ2-3	TRBV27	CASSYTGLADTQYF
TRBJ2-4	TRBV11-2	CASSSLRGPKNIQYF
TRBJ2-1	TRBV6-1	CAGRGPQFYEQFF
TRBJ2-3	TRBV11-1	CASSSSTDSTDTQYF
TRBJ1-4	TRBV11-2	CASSLSLGTTNEKLFF
TRBJ1-5	TRBV24-1	CATSDNTGSNQPQHF
TRBJ2-2	TRBV29-1	CSVGKSGDGELFF
TRBJ2-2	TRBV3-1	CASSQYGSELFF
TRBJ2-1	TRBV7-9	CASSLGQHNEQFF
TRBJ2-1	TRBV2	CASSALSGSSYNEQFF
TRBJ1-4	TRBV5-1	CASSLDGLNEKLFF
TRBJ2-1	TRBV7-2	CASKRGLAPDSEQFF
TRBJ2-5	TRBV29-1	CSVELGTETQYF
TRBJ1-2	TRBV2	CASKVQGTNYGYTF
TRBJ2-5	TRBV5-4	CASSFGRDQETQYF
TRBJ2-4	TRBV12-3/TRBV12-4	CASSLQNDIQYF
TRBJ2-5	TRBV4-1	CASSQVQTGQETQYF
TRBJ1-1	TRBV5-1	CASSLRTGPVMNTEAFF
TRBJ2-3	TRBV18	CASSPFGGGASDTQYF
TRBJ1-3	TRBV7-7	CASSLNQGNTIYF
TRBJ2-5	TRBV7-9	CASSRQGLSAVTQYF
TRBJ2-2	TRBV2	CASIWGQTGELFF
TRBJ1-5	TRBV5-1	CASSLASGAQPQHF